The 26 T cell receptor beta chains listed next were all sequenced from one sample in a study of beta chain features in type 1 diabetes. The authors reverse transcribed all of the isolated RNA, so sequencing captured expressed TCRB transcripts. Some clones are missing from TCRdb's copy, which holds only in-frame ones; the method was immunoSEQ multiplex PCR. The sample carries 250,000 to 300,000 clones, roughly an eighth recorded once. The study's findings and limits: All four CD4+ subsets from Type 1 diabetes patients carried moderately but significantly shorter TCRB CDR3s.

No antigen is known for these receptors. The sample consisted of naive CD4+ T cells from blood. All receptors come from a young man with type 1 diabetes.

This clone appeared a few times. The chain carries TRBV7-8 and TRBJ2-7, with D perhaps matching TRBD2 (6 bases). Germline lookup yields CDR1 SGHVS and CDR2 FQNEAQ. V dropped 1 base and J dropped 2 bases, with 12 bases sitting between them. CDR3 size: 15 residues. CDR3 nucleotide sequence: TGTGCCAGCAGCTTAGGGCGGGGAAGGACCTACGAGCAGTACTTC. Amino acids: CASSLGRGRTYEQYF.

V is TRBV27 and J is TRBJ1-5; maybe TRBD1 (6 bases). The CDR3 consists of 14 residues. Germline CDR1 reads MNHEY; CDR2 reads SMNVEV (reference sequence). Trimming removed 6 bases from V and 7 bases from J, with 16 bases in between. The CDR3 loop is CASRGGVGRQPQHF. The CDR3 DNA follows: TGTGCCAGCAGAGGGGGGGTGGGCCGGCAGCCCCAGCATTTT.

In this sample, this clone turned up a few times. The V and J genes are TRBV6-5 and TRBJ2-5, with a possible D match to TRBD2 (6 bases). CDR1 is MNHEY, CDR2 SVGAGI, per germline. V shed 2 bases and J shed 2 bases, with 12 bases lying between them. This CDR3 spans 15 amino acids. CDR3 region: CASSYLAGLQETQYF. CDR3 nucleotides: TGTGCCAGCAGTTACCTGGCGGGATTACAAGAGACCCAGTACTTC.

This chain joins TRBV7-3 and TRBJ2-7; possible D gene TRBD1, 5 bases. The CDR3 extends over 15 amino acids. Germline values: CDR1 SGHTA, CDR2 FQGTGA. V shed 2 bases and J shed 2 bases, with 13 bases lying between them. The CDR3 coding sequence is TGTGCCAGCAGCTTATCCTCGCAGGGTGCCTACGAGCAGTACTTC. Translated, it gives CASSLSSQGAYEQYF.

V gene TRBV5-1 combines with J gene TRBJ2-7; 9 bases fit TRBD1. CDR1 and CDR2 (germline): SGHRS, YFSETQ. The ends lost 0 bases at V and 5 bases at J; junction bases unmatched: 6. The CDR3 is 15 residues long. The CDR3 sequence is CASSLGGTGLDEQYF. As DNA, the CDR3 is TGCGCCAGCAGCTTGGGAGGGACAGGGTTGGACGAGCAGTACTTC.

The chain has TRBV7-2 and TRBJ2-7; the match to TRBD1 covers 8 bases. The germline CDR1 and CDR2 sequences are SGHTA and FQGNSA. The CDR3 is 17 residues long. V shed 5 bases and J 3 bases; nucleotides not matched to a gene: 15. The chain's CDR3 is CASSGIYGTGWSYEQYF. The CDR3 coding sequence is TGTGCCAGCAGCGGAATTTATGGGACAGGATGGAGCTACGAGCAGTACTTC.

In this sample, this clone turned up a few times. The CDR3, as DNA: TGTGCCAGCAGTGACCTGGGGGCGAGTTACAATGAGCAGTTCTTC. It specifies CASSDLGASYNEQFF. The chain links TRBV6-4 to TRBJ2-1, with D possibly matching TRBD1 (6 bases). This CDR3 has 15 residues. Trimming removed 2 bases at V and 4 bases at J, with 12 bases between. The germline V gene has CDR1 MRHNA and CDR2 SNTAGT.

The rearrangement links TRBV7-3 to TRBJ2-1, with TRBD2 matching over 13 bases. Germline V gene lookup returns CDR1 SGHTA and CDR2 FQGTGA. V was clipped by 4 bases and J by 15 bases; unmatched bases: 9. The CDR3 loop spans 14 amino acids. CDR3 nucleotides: TGTGCCAGCAGCTCGGGACTAGCGGGAACTATTCTGTTCTTC. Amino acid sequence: CASSSGLAGTILFF.

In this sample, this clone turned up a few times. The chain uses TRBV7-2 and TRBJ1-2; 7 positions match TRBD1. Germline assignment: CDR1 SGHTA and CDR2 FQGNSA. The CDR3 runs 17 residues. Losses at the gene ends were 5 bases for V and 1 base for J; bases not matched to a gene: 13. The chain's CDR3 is CASSRIRLGTDNYGYTF. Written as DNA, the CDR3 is TGTGCCAGCAGCCGTATCCGGTTGGGGACAGATAACTATGGCTACACCTTC.

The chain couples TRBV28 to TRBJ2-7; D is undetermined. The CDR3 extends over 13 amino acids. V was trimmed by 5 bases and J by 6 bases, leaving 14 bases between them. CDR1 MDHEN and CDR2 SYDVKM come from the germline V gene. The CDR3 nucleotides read TGTGCCAGCAGTCCTCCTCAGGTGGCCGAGCAGTACTTC. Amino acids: CASSPPQVAEQYF.

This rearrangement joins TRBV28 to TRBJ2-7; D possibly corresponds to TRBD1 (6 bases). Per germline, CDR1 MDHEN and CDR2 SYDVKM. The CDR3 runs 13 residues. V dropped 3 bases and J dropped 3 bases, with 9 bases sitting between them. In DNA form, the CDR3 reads TGTGCCAGCAGTTTGGGGGCTTACTACGAGCAGTACTTC. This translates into CASSLGAYYEQYF.

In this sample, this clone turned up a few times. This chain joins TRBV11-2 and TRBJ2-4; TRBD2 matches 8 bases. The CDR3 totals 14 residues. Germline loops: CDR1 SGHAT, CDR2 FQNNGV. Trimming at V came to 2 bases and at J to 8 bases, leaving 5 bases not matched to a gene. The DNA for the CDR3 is TGTGCCAGCAGCTTATCTGACGGGGGGGACATTCAGTACTTC. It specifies CASSLSDGGDIQYF.

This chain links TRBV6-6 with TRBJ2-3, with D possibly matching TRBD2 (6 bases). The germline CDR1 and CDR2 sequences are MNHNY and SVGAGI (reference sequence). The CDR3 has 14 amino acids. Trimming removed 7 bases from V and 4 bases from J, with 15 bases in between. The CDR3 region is CASIRGGSADTQYF. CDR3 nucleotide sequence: TGTGCCAGCATCCGAGGAGGGAGCGCAGATACGCAGTATTTT.

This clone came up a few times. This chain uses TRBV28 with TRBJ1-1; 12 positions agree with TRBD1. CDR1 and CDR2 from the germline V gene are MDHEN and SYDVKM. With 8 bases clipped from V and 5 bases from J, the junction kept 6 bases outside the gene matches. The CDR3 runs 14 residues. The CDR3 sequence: CASGTGQGATEAFF. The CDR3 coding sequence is TGTGCCAGCGGGACGGGACAGGGGGCGACTGAAGCTTTCTTT.

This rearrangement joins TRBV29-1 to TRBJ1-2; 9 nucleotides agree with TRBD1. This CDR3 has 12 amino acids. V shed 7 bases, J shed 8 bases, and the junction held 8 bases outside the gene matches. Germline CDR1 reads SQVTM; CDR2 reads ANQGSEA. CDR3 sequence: CSAGTGYGGYTF. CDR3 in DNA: TGCAGCGCCGGGACAGGGTACGGGGGCTACACCTTC.

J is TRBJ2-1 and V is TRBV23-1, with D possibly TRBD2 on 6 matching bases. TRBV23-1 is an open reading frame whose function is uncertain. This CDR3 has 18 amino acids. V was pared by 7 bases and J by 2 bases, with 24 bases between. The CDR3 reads CASTATGSAGNTYNEQFF. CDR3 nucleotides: TGCGCCAGCACTGCAACTGGGTCGGCGGGAAACACCTACAATGAGCAGTTCTTC.

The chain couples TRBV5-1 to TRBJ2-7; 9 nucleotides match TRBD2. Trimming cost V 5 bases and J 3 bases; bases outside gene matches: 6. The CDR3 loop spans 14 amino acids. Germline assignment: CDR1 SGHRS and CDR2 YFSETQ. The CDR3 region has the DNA TGCGCCAGCAGTACGACTAGCGGCATCTACGAGCAGTACTTC. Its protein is CASSTTSGIYEQYF.

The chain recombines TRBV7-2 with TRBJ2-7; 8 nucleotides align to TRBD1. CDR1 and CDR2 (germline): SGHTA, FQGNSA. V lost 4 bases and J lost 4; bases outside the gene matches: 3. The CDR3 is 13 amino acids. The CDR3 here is CASSSRTGYEQYF. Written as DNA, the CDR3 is TGTGCCAGCAGCTCTAGGACAGGGTACGAGCAGTACTTC.

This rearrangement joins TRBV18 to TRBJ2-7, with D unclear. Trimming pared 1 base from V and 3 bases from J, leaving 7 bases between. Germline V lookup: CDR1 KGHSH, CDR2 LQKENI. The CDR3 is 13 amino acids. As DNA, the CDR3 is TGTGCCAGCTCACCACAGAACGGCTACGAGCAGTACTTC. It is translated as CASSPQNGYEQYF.

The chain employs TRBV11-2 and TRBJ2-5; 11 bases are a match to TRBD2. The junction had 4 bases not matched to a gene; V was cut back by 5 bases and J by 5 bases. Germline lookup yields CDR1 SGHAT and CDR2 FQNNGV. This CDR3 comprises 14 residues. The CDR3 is CASSPTSGMETQYF. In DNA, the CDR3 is TGTGCCAGCAGCCCGACTAGCGGGATGGAGACCCAGTACTTC. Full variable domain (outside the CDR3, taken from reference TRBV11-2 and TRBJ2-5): EAGVAQSPRYKIIEKRQSVAFWCNPISGHATLYWYQQILGQGPKLLIQFQNNGVVDDSQLPKDRFSAERLKGVDSTLKIQPAKLEDSAVYLCASSPTSGMETQYFGPGTRLLVL.

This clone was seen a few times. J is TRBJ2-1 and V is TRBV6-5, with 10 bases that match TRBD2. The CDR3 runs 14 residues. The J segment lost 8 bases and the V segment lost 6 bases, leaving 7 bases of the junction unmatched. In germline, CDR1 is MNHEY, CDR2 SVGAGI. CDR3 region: CASSLAGGTDEQFF. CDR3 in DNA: TGTGCCAGCAGCTTAGCGGGGGGAACGGATGAGCAGTTCTTC.

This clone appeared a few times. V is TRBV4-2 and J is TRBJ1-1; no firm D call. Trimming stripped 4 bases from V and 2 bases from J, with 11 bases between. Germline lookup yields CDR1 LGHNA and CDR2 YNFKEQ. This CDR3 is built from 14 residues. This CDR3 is CASSLSGLNTEAFF. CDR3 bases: TGTGCCAGCAGCCTATCAGGATTAAACACTGAAGCTTTCTTT.

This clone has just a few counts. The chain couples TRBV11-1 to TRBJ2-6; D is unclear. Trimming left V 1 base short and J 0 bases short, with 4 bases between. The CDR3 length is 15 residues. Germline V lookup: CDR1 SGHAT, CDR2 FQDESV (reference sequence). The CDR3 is CASSLGSSGANVLTF. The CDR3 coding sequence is TGTGCCAGCAGCTTAGGGAGCTCTGGGGCCAACGTCCTGACTTTC.

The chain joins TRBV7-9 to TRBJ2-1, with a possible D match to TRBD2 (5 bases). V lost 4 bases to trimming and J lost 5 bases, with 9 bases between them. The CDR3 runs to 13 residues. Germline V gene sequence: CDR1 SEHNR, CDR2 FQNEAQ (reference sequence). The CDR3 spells CASSSSGNNEQFF. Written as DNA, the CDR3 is TGTGCCAGCAGCTCGTCGGGGAACAATGAGCAGTTCTTC.

The DNA for the CDR3 is TGTGCCAGCTCCCTACGCGGGGGCACTGAAGCTTTCTTT. It is translated as CASSLRGGTEAFF. This chain joins TRBV9 and TRBJ1-1, with D perhaps matching TRBD1 (5 bases). The V gene's germline CDR1 is SGDLS and CDR2 YYNGEE. Trimming cost V 7 bases and J 4 bases, with 14 bases left between them. There are 13 residues in the CDR3.

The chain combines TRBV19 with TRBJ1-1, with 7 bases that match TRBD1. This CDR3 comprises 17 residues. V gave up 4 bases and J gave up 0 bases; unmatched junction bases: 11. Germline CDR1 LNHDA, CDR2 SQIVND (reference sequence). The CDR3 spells CASSTPDRSLMNTEAFF. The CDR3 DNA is TGTGCCAGTAGTACTCCGGACAGGTCCTTAATGAACACTGAAGCTTTCTTT.